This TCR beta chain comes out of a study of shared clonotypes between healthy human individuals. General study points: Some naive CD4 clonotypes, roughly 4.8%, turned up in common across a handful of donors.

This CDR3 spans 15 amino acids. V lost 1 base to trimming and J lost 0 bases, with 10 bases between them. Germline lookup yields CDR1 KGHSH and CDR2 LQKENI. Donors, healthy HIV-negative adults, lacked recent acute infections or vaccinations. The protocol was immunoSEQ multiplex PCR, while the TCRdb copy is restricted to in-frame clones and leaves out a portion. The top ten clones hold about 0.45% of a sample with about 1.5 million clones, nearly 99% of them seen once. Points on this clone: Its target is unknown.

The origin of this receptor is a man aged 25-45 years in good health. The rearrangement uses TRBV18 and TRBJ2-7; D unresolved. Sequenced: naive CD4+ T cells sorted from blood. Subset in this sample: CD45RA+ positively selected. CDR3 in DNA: TGTGCCAGCTCACCACGGAAGCTCACCTCCTACGAGCAGTACTTC. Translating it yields CASSPRKLTSYEQYF.